These T cell receptor beta chains were read from a single sample in a study of T cell responses to AZD1222 COVID-19 vaccine. Profiled with immunoSEQ multiplex PCR; TCRdb holds only in-frame clones, not every one. The table lists about 120,000 clones, approximately 90% of them singletons. This material consisted of peripheral blood, taken 28 days after the second AZD1222 dose. These receptors came from an adult who received the AZD1222 COVID-19 vaccine. CDR3s include the opening cysteine and the closing phenylalanine or tryptophan. The D gene is left open where the match is weak. Only part of the rows carry a size: once, few, many, or a class if the clone is expanded.

D,V,J,size,DNA,CDR3
TRBD1,TRBV10-1,TRBJ1-3,-,TGCGCCAGCAGTGAGGGCACCGACAGGGTCGGGAGAAACACCATATATTTT,CASSEGTDRVGRNTIYF
-,TRBV2,TRBJ1-1,-,TGTGCCAGCAGTGAACTCCCCACTGAAGCTTTCTTT,CASSELPTEAFF
TRBD1,TRBV27,TRBJ2-7,-,TGTGCCAGCAGTAGAAGCAGGGGGCTGGACGAGCAGTACTTC,CASSRSRGLDEQYF
TRBD1,TRBV7-3,TRBJ2-1,few,TGTGCCAGCAGCTTAGTCGGGACAGGGGAATGGAATGAGCAGTTCTTC,CASSLVGTGEWNEQFF
TRBD2,TRBV5-1,TRBJ2-1,once,TGCGCCAGCAGCTTGGAGGCTAGCGGCACCTACAATGAGCAGTTCTTC,CASSLEASGTYNEQFF
-,TRBV24-1,TRBJ2-1,-,TGTGCCACCAGTGATTTGGATGAGCAGTTCTTC,CATSDLDEQFF
TRBD2,TRBV9,TRBJ2-3,-,TGTGCCAGCAGCCCCGCTAGCGGGCCCTCGGGCACGCAGTATTTT,CASSPASGPSGTQYF
-,TRBV30,TRBJ1-6,-,TGTGCCTGGAGGGATCAGGGACTTTGGAATTCACCCCTCCACTTT,CAWRDQGLWNSPLHF
-,TRBV5-1,TRBJ2-5,-,TGCGCCAGCAGCTCCAGGCCTGGGGAGACCCAGTACTTC,CASSSRPGETQYF
-,TRBV19,TRBJ2-1,once,TGTGCCAGTAGTATCTTTGCTGCCAGGGGCTATGAGCAGTTCTTC,CASSIFAARGYEQFF
-,TRBV4-3,TRBJ2-6,-,TGCGCCAGCAGCCAAGAGGATGAGTTATCTGGGGCCAACGTCCTGACTTTC,CASSQEDELSGANVLTF
-,TRBV6-2/TRBV6-3,TRBJ2-1,-,TGTGCCAGCAGTATTACAGGGTTCAATGAGCAGTTCTTC,CASSITGFNEQFF
-,TRBV28,TRBJ1-2,-,TGTGCCAGCAGTTCGCCCTCAGGAGATGGCTATGGCTACACCTTC,CASSSPSGDGYGYTF
TRBD1,TRBV11-3,TRBJ2-1,-,TGTGCCAGCAGCTTAATCCGCGGACAGGGTATCAATGAGCAGTTCTTC,CASSLIRGQGINEQFF
TRBD1,TRBV18,TRBJ1-6,-,TGTGCCAGCTCACCCGGACAGGGTCAGTGGGATTCACCCCTCCACTTT,CASSPGQGQWDSPLHF
-,TRBV6-6,TRBJ2-7,-,TGTGCCAGCAGTAGGGAGGAGGGACCCTACGAGCAGTACTTC,CASSREEGPYEQYF
TRBD1,TRBV29-1,TRBJ2-5,once,TGCAGCGTTGGAGGGACAGTTGCCGAGACCCAGTACTTC,CSVGGTVAETQYF
-,TRBV5-1,TRBJ1-1,-,TGCGCCAGCAGCTTTGAGAGCATGAACACTGAAGCTTTCTTT,CASSFESMNTEAFF
-,TRBV5-8,TRBJ2-7,-,TGTGCCAGCAGCTTGGACAGATCCTACGAGCAGTACTTC,CASSLDRSYEQYF
-,TRBV6-5,TRBJ1-1,-,TGTGCCAGCAGTTACGGGGGATTTTGGGTGGGCACTGAAGCTTTCTTT,CASSYGGFWVGTEAFF
TRBD2,TRBV6-2/TRBV6-3,TRBJ2-3,few,TGTGCCAGCAGTCCCAGCGGGAGGGATACGCAGTATTTT,CASSPSGRDTQYF
-,TRBV5-1,TRBJ2-3,-,TGCGCCAGCAGCTTGGCCCCAGGTGGGGGGAGCACAGATACGCAGTATTTT,CASSLAPGGGSTDTQYF
TRBD1,TRBV6-1,TRBJ1-2,-,TGTGCCAGCAGTGACGAAATCGGACAGGGACAGACCTTC,CASSDEIGQGQTF
-,TRBV27,TRBJ2-7,once,TGTGCCAGCAGTGACAGGCTTTCCTACGAGCAGTACTTC,CASSDRLSYEQYF
TRBD1,TRBV29-1,TRBJ1-2,-,TGCAGCATTGTCAGAGGGGACAGAAGTTATGGCTACACCTTC,CSIVRGDRSYGYTF
-,TRBV6-5,TRBJ1-1,-,TGTGCCAGCAGTTACTCACGGGACACTGAAGCTTTCTTT,CASSYSRDTEAFF
TRBD1,TRBV19,TRBJ2-2,-,TGTGCCAGTACCCACACCAGGGGGCCGTCCGGGGAGCTGTTTTTT,CASTHTRGPSGELFF
TRBD2,TRBV6-5,TRBJ2-7,-,TGTGCCAGCAGCTCTACTAGGGCGGGGGCCTACGAGCAGTACTTC,CASSSTRAGAYEQYF
-,TRBV7-9,TRBJ2-7,-,TGTGCCAGCAGCTTAGCACGTTACGAGCAGTACTTC,CASSLARYEQYF
-,TRBV7-8,TRBJ1-1,once,TGTGCCAGCGTCCGTGGGTTCCTTCCCGGCGGGATGAACACTGAAGCTTTCTTT,CASVRGFLPGGMNTEAFF
-,TRBV7-9,TRBJ2-3,-,TGTGCCAGCAGCCCAAGCACGAATACGCAGTATTTT,CASSPSTNTQYF
-,TRBV30,TRBJ2-7,-,TGTGCCTGGAGTCTCGGAGCCTACGAGCAGTACTTC,CAWSLGAYEQYF
-,TRBV30,TRBJ1-6,-,TGTGCCTGGAATCGGGGGCCGAGTTCACCCCTCCACTTT,CAWNRGPSSPLHF
TRBD2,TRBV5-5,TRBJ2-1,-,TGTGCCAGCAGCCGACTAGCGGGGTACAATGAGCAGTTCTTC,CASSRLAGYNEQFF
-,TRBV6-5,TRBJ1-1,-,TGTGCCACCGGGAACAGGGCGAACACTGAAGCTTTCTTT,CATGNRANTEAFF
-,TRBV10-2,TRBJ2-3,-,TGCGCCAGCCGGAGGGGGAGCACAGATACGCAGTATTTT,CASRRGSTDTQYF
-,TRBV28,TRBJ2-1,-,TGTGCCAGCAGTATCCTAATCAATGAGCAGTTCTTC,CASSILINEQFF
-,TRBV9,TRBJ2-1,-,TGTGCCAGCAGCGTAGGAGGGGTAAGCTCCTACAATGAGCAGTTCTTC,CASSVGGVSSYNEQFF
TRBD1,TRBV29-1,TRBJ1-3,-,TGCAGCGCACTGACAGGGGCGATCGGAAACACCATATATTTT,CSALTGAIGNTIYF
-,TRBV23-1,TRBJ2-5,-,TGCGCCAGCAGTCAATCCCTTGGTTGTTCCGTAACGAAGACCCAGTACTTC,CASSQSLGCSVTKTQYF
-,TRBV2,TRBJ2-7,-,TGTGCCAGCAGTGAGGACCCGGGGGCAAGGAAAGAGCAGTACTTC,CASSEDPGARKEQYF
TRBD1,TRBV19,TRBJ1-2,-,TGTGCCAGTAGCCAACAGGGGGATACTTATGGCTACACCTTC,CASSQQGDTYGYTF
-,TRBV21-1,TRBJ2-7,-,TGTGCCAGCAGCATCGGGGGTGGGTTCTACGAGCAGTACTTC,CASSIGGGFYEQYF
TRBD2,TRBV2,TRBJ2-5,-,TGTGCCAGCAGTGAAGGGTTAGCGGGACTAGAGACCCAGTACTTC,CASSEGLAGLETQYF
TRBD2,TRBV19,TRBJ2-5,-,TGTGCCACCAAGACTAGCGGGAGAGTGGAGACCCAGTACTTC,CATKTSGRVETQYF
-,TRBV7-2,TRBJ1-5,-,TGTGCCAGCAGCTTAGCGGGGGGGAGCAATCAGCCCCAGCATTTT,CASSLAGGSNQPQHF
TRBD2,TRBV14,TRBJ2-2,-,TGTGCCAGCAGCCAACTATATCTAGCGGGAAACACCGGGGAGCTGTTTTTT,CASSQLYLAGNTGELFF
-,TRBV5-4,TRBJ1-6,-,TGTGCCAGCAGCTTGGTCGCGCAGGGAGGTTCACCCCTCCACTTT,CASSLVAQGGSPLHF
-,TRBV28,TRBJ1-2,-,TGTGCCAGCAGTCCCCCGATACCCCTGGACTATGGCTACACCTTC,CASSPPIPLDYGYTF
TRBD1,TRBV4-3,TRBJ2-3,-,TGCGCCAGCAGCCCTCGAGACAGGGTAACAGATACGCAGTATTTT,CASSPRDRVTDTQYF
-,TRBV5-1,TRBJ1-2,-,TGCGCCAGCAGTTTACAGGTTGTGGGGGGCTACACCTTC,CASSLQVVGGYTF
TRBD2,TRBV4-2,TRBJ2-7,-,TGTGCCAGCAGCCAAGAAGAAAAAAGAGCGGGAGCCTACGAGCAGTACTTC,CASSQEEKRAGAYEQYF
-,TRBV10-3,TRBJ1-1,-,TGTGCCATCAGTGCGAAGGGGCACACTGAAGCTTTCTTT,CAISAKGHTEAFF
TRBD2,TRBV10-3,TRBJ2-1,-,TGTGCCATCAGTGGAACCGGGACTAGCGGGAGCGGGTACAATGAGCAGTTCTTC,CAISGTGTSGSGYNEQFF